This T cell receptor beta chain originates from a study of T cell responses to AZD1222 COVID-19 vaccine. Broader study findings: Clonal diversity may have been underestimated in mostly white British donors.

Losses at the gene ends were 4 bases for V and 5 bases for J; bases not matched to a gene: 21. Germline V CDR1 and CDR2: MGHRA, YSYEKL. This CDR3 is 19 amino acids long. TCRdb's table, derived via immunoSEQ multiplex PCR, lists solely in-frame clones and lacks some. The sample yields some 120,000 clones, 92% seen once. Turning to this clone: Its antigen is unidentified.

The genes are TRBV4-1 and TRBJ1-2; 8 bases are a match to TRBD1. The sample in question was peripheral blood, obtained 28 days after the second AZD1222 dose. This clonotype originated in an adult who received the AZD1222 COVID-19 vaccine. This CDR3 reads CASSRTTGGQALDSYGYTF. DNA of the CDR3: TGCGCCAGCAGCCGAACCACAGGGGGGCAGGCGCTCGACAGTTATGGCTACACCTTC.